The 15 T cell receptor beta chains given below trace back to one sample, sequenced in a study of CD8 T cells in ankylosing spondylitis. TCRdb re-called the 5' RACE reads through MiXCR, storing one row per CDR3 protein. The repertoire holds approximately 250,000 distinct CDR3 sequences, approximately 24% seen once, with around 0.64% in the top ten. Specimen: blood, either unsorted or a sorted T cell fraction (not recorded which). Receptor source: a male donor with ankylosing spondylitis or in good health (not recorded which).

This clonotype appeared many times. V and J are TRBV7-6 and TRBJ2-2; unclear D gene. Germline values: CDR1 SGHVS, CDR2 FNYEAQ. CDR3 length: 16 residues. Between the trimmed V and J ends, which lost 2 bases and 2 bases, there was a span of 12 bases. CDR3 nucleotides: TGTGCCAGCAGCTTAAGTCCGACTCTTAACACCGGGGAGCTGTTTTTT. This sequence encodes CASSLSPTLNTGELFF.

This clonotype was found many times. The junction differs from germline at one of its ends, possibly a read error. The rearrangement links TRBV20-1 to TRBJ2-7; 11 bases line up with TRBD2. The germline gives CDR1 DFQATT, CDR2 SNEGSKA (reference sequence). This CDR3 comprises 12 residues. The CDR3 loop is CSAARSSGGTDF. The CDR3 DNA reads TGCAGTGCTGCCCGGTCTAGCGGGGGGACGGACTTC.

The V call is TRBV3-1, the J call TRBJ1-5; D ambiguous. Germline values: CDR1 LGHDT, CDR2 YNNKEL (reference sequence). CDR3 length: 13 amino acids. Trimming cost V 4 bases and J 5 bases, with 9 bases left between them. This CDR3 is CASSLKLDQPQHF. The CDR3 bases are TGTGCCAGCAGCCTGAAGCTGGATCAGCCCCAGCATTTT.

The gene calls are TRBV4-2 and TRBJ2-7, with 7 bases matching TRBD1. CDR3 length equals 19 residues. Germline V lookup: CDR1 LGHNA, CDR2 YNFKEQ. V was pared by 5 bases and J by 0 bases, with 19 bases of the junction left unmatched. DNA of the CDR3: TGTGCCAGCAGCGGAGCGATGGGGAGTCCGAGACAGGGCTCCTACGAGCAGTACTTC. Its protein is CASSGAMGSPRQGSYEQYF.

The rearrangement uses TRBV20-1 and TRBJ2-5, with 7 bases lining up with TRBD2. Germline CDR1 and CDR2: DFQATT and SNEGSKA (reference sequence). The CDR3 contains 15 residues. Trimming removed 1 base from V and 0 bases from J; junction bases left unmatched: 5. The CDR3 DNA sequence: TGCAGTGCTAGAGGGGGAGGGGCCAACCAAGAGACCCAGTACTTC. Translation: CSARGGGANQETQYF.

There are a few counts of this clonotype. CDR3 DNA: TGCAGTGCTAGACACAGACTTGAGCAGTTCTTC. This gives the protein CSARHRLEQFF. The chain is built from TRBV20-1 and TRBJ2-1, with D unclear. Looked up from germline, CDR1 is DFQATT and CDR2 is SNEGSKA (reference sequence). The CDR3 extends over 11 amino acids. Between the trimmed V and J ends, which lost 2 bases and 9 bases, there was a span of 8 bases.

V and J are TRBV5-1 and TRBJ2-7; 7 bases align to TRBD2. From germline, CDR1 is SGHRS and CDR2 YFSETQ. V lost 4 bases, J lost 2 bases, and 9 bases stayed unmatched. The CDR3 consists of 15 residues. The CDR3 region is CASSPRGSHTYEQYF. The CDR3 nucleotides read TGCGCCAGCAGCCCGCGGGGGTCCCACACCTACGAGCAGTACTTC.

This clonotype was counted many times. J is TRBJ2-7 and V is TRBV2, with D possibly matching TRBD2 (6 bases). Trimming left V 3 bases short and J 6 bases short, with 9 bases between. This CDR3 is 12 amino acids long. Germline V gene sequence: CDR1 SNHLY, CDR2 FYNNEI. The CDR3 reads CASSEEGREQYF. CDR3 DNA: TGTGCCAGCAGTGAGGAGGGACGCGAGCAGTACTTC.

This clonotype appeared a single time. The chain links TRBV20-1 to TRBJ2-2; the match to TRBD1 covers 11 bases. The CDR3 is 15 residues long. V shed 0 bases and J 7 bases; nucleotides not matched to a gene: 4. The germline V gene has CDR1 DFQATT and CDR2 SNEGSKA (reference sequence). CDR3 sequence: CSARDRTGGYGELFF. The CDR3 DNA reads TGCAGTGCTAGAGACAGGACAGGGGGCTACGGGGAGCTGTTTTTT.

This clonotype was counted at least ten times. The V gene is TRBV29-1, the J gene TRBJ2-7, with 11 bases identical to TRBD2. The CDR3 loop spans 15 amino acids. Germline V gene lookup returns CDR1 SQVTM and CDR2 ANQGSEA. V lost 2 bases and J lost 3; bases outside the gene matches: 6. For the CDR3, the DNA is TGCAGCGTTGAAACCTTTACTAGCGGGGGCTACGAGCAGTACTTC. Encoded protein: CSVETFTSGGYEQYF.

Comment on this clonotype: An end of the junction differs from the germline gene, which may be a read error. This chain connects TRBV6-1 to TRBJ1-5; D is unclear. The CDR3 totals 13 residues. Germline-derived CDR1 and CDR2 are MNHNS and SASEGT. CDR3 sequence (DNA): TGTGACAGCAGTGAAGCAATTCGTCAGCCCCAGCATTTT. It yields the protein CDSSEAIRQPQHF.

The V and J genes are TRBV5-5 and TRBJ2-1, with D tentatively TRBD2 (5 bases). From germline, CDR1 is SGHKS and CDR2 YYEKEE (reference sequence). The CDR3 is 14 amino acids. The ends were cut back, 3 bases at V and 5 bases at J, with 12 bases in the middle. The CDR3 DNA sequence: TGTGCCAGCAGCTCAACGGACGGGAACAATGAGCAGTTCTTC. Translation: CASSSTDGNNEQFF. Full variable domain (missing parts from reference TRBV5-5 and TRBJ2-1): DAGVTQSPTHLIKTRGQQVTLRCSPISGHKSVSWYQQVLGQGPQFIFQYYEKEERGRGNFPDRFSARQFPNYSSELNVNALLLGDSALYLCASSSTDGNNEQFFGPGTRLTVL.

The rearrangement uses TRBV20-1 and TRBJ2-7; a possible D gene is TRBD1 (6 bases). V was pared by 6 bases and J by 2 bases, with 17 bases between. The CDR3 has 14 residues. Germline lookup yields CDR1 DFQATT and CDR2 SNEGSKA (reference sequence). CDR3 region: CSAPDSTRTYEQYF. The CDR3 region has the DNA TGCAGTGCGCCGGACAGCACTCGAACCTACGAGCAGTACTTC.

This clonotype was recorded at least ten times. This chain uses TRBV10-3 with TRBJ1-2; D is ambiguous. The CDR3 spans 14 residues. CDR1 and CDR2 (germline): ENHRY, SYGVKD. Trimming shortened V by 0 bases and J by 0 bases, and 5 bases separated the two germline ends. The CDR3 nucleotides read TGTGCCATCAGTGAGTCAGCAGCTAACTATGGCTACACCTTC. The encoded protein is CAISESAANYGYTF.

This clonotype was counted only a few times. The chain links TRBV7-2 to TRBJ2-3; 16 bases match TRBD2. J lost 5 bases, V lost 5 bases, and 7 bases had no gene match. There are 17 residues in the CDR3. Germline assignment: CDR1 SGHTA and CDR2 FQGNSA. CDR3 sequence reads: CASSAGLAGGLGDTQYF. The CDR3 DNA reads TGTGCCAGCAGCGCGGGACTAGCGGGGGGGCTGGGAGATACGCAGTATTTT.